This TCR beta chain is drawn from a study of T-cell memory formation after mild COVID-19 (dated by TCRdb to about 2021). Broadly, across the study: TCR sequence clusters from the two donors were found to be largely donor specific. Longitudinal TCRalpha and TCRbeta repertoire sequencing tracked T-cell clones expanding and contracting after mild COVID-19 in two donors. The cohort was made up of two young adult volunteers, one female and one male, who were previously healthy.

Instrument on record: Illumina NovaSeq 6000. TCRalpha and TCRbeta cDNA libraries were built by 5'RACE with constant-segment primers, adding sample barcodes and unique molecular identifiers. RNA was extracted from every sample with Trizol reagent. Libraries were amplified in two PCR steps, with a second sample barcode and Illumina TruSeq adapters added in the second step. Sequencing of the libraries was done on an Illumina NovaSeq, producing 2 x 150 bp paired-end reads. Processing in the source paper ran as follows. Reads were demultiplexed and collapsed into UMI-guided consensus sequences with migec v1.2.7. Using mixcr v2.1.11, UMI consensuses were aligned to TRA and TRB V and J templates and then assembled into clonotypes. A clonotype was counted as expanded or contracted only when both edgeR and NoisET called the clonotype significant, with the noise models trained on biological replicates. For edgeR calls, the thresholds were a false discovery rate-adjusted p below 0.01 and a log2 fold-change of 1. As an exploratory analysis of dynamics, max-normalized trajectories of the 1000 most abundant clonotypes were examined with PCA combined with hierarchical clustering. Separately sequenced CD4+ and CD8+ repertoires were used to assign the CD4 or CD8 phenotype of responding clones. TCRdb applied fastp at Q25 and MiXCR to the public reads, then kept only in-frame beta chains. Rows with a matching CDR3 protein are joined into one entry that keeps the most common DNA and genes. TCRdb, not the original authors, processed these V and J calls. The sample table contains approximately 290,000 distinct CDR3 sequences; only one count was recorded for roughly a fifth of them. The ten largest clones take up 20% to 25% of the sample.

This clonotype has a handful of counts. Its antigen is unknown. Base qualities are missing; no much larger clone stands one base away. The research as a whole found: Some responding clones were found in pre-infection memory, which suggests that pre-existing cross-reactive memory T cells took part in the SARS-CoV-2 response. Contracting CD4+ clones turned up mainly in the CM and EM memory subsets, whereas EMRA was where CD8+ clones were enriched. From day 15 to 85, contracting clones showed balanced CD4/CD8 phenotypes, whereas a second wave of clones that expanded from day 15 to 37 leaned towards CD4+. SARS-CoV-2 specificity was not confirmed for the second-wave clones peaking on day 37. Only two mild cases were covered in the study, and larger cohorts including severe cases with pre-infection samples were considered necessary.

PBMCs were isolated by Ficoll-Paque density gradient centrifugation. CDR1 and CDR2 are read off the germline V gene as SQVTM and ANQGSEA. Trimming costs V 4 bases and J 5 bases, and their ends lie 17 bases apart. The CDR3 starts with the cysteine, ends with the phenylalanine, and has 14 residues. The entry retains the CDR3 DNA only, 42 bases that are in frame from base 1. The rearrangement combines TRBV29-1 with TRBJ2-5; the D segment is perhaps TRBD1 or TRBD2, each sharing 6 matched bases. The source of this sequence is a man in his late teens or twenties who had mild COVID-19 (a few samples of this study predate the infection). The sample titles of this study are shuffled in the database, so cell type and time point are left out; the donor was told from shared clones. The specimen sequenced was PBMCs or a T cell subset sorted from them (not recorded which). The CDR3 reads as follows: CSVVVRGPRETQYF. The nucleotide sequence reads TGCAGCGTTGTAGTCCGGGGGCCTCGGGAGACCCAGTACTTC.